Included here is one T cell receptor (beta chain) sequence, with context. Its antigen is currently unknown. This CDR3 has 17 residues. Germline-derived CDR1 and CDR2 are SQVTM and ANQGSEA. The V gene end was trimmed by 1 base and the J gene end by 8 bases; junction bases not matched to a gene: 17. The PCR was carried out with 60 Vbeta primers and 13 Jbeta primers. TCRdb's copy holds only in-frame clones and misses some; the assay was immunoSEQ multiplex PCR. The sample lists 150,000 to 200,000 clones, about 70% seen once, with around 3% in the top ten. The sample originates from a study of cytomegalovirus exposure and HLA in healthy donors. For the study at large: Unique TCRs numbering some 77 million, obtained from HLA-typed donors, made up an early data release.

Regarding the study as a whole: In a later analysis, a missense DCLRE1C variant was linked to TCR beta V- and J-gene trimming. Later examination showed HLA-associated TCR beta chains had greater clonal expansion than equally common others.

The sample taken for sequencing was PBMCs. The chain links TRBV29-1 to TRBJ2-1, with 7 bases matching TRBD2. This TCR was recovered from a woman aged 40 to 55 in good health and CMV-seropositive. In DNA form, the CDR3 reads TGCAGCGTTGAAGCCCTCTCCCGGGAGGCCGTTTTCGATGAGCAGTTCTTC. It translates to CSVEALSREAVFDEQFF.